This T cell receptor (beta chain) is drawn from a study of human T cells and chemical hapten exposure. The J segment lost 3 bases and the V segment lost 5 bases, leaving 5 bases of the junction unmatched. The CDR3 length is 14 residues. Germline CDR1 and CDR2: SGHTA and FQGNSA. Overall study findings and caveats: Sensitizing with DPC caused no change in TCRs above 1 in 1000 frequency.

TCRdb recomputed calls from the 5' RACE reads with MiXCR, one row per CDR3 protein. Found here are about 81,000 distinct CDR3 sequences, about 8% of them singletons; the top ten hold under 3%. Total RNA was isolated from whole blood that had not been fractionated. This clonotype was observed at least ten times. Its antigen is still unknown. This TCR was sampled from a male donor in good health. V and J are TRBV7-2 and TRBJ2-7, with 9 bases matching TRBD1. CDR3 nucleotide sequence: TGTGCCAGCAGCCAGCAGGGACAGGGCTACGAGCAGTACTTC. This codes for CASSQQGQGYEQYF.